This TCR beta chain emerged from a study of T cell responses to AZD1222 COVID-19 vaccine. The study, taken as a whole, reports: Donors skewed white British and female; clonal diversity was possibly underestimated.

V lost 5 bases and J 3 bases, leaving 16 bases between the germline ends. This CDR3 contains 15 residues. The germline gives CDR1 MNHEY, CDR2 SVGEGT. Clones were sequenced by immunoSEQ multiplex PCR, and TCRdb holds only the in-frame ones, with some missing. Among 90,000 to 130,000 clones, 80% to 95% were seen once, and the ten largest hold 2% to 3%. As concerns this clone: Its antigen is undetermined.

The receptor's source is an adult who received the AZD1222 COVID-19 vaccine. The sequencing here drew on peripheral blood, taken 28 days after the second AZD1222 dose. V and J are TRBV6-2 or TRBV6-3 and TRBJ2-5; D possibly corresponds to TRBD1 (5 bases). Here the CDR3 reads CASSRTGNREETQYF. The DNA of the CDR3 is TGTGCCAGCAGTAGAACAGGAAACCGGGAAGAGACCCAGTACTTC.